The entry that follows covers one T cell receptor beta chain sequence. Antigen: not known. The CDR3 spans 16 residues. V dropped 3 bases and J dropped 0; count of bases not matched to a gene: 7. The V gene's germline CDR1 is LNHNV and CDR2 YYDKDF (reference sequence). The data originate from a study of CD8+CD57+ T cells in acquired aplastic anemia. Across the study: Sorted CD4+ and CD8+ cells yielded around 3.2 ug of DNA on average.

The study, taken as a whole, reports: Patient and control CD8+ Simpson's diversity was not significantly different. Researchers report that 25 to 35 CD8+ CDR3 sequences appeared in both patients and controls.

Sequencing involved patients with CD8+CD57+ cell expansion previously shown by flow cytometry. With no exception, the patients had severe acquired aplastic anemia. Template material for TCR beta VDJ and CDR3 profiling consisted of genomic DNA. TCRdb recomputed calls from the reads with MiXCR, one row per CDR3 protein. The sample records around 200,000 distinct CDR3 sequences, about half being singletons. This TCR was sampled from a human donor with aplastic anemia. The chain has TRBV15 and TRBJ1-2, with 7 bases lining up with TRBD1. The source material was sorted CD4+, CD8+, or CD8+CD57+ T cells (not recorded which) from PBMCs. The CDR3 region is CATSSGTDLANYGYTF. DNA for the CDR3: TGTGCCACCAGCAGCGGGACAGACTTAGCTAACTATGGCTACACCTTC.